The entry below describes one T cell receptor (beta chain). What it binds is not known. Eight separate reactions for every sample produced the cDNA. TCRdb reprocessed the 5' RACE reads; each CDR3 protein has one entry and no DNA is given. The listing contains around 450,000 distinct CDR3 sequences. The data were obtained in a study of monozygotic twins with inflammatory bowel disease. Study observations and caveats: Compared with healthy twins, IBD patients shared fewer clonotypes with others, especially with disease activity. In these data, no single strong IBD-associated signal or clonotype received support. It was in IBD patients that TCRbeta diversity (inverse Simpson) was lower than in healthy co-twins.

Germline CDR1 and CDR2: LGHDT and YNNKEL (reference sequence). This CDR3 has 15 residues. The sequenced sample was blood. The sequence came from a human donor with ulcerative colitis or Crohn's disease, or a healthy co-twin of an affected twin (not recorded which). The chain recombines TRBV3-1 with TRBJ1-2; the D gene TCRdb calls, TRBD1, cannot be checked with no DNA. CDR3 protein: CASSPLRTLGNGYTF.